This T cell receptor beta chain originates from a study of vaccination effects on CD4 cells after COVID-19. Study results and limitations: At late timepoints after vaccination, vaccine- and infection-induced clones shrank markedly.

In the ViraFEST assay, antigen-specific CD4+ clonotypes were identified by expansion after peptide-pool stimulation. Having been cultured for 9 to 11 days, the cells underwent CD4+ T cell isolation. Participants were vaccinated with two doses of either the BNT162b2 or mRNA-1273 vaccine. People in the vaccine group had not been infected with SARS-CoV-2 before, and their nucleocapsid antibodies were negative. Half-medium exchanges with IL-2 medium took place on days 3 and 7. Method: immunoSEQ multiplex PCR; TCRdb's copy keeps in-frame clones and lacks some. The sample carries about 27,000 clones, 80% to 90% recorded once. As to this clone: Its antigen is not identified.

The source material was CD4+ T cells from PBMCs cultured with HCoV-NL63 spike peptides, sampled after COVID-19 vaccination. The source is a human donor who received a COVID-19 vaccine. Some clones in this sample may be carry-over from other donors' samples.

DNA of the CDR3: TGTGCCAGCAGGGTGACTAGCGCAGGGGAGCAGTTCTTC. Translating gives CASRVTSAGEQFF. The V gene is TRBV12-3 or TRBV12-4, the J gene TRBJ2-1, with 8 bases fitting TRBD2. This CDR3 has 13 amino acids. With 6 bases clipped from V and 10 bases from J, the junction kept 8 bases outside the gene matches.